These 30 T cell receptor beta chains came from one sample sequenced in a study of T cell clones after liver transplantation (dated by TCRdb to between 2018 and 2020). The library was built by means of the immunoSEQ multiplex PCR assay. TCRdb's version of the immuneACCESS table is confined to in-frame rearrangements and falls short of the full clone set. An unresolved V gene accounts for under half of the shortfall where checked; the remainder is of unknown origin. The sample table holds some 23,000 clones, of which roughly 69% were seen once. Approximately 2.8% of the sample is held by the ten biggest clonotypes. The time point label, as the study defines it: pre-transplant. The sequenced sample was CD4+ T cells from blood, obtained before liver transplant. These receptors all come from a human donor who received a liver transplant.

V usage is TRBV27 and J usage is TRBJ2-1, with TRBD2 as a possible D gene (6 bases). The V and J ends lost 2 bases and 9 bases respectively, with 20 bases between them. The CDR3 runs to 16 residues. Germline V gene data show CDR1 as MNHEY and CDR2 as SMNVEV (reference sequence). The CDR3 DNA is TGTGCCAGCAGTTTACCTTCCAACTCATATAGCGGTGAGCAGTTCTTC. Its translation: CASSLPSNSYSGEQFF.

This chain's CDR3 is CASSLRLAGADTQYF. CDR3 bases: TGTGCCAGCAGCTTAAGACTAGCGGGAGCAGATACGCAGTATTTT. The genes are TRBV7-2 and TRBJ2-3; 12 nucleotides line up with TRBD2. CDR1 is SGHTA, CDR2 FQGNSA, per germline. CDR3 length equals 15 residues. The ends lost 2 bases at V and 4 bases at J; junction bases unmatched: 1.

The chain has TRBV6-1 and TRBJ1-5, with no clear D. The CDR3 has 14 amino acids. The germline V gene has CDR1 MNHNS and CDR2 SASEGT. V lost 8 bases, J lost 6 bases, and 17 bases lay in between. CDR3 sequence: CASREARKAQPQHF. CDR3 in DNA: TGTGCCAGCCGGGAGGCACGCAAAGCTCAGCCCCAGCATTTT.

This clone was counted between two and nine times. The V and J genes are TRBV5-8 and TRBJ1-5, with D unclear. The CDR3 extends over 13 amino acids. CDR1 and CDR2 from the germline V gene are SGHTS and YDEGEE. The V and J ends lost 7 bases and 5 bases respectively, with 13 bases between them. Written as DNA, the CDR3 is TGTGCCAGCTCTCTGTTTGAGGATCAGCCCCAGCATTTT. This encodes CASSLFEDQPQHF.

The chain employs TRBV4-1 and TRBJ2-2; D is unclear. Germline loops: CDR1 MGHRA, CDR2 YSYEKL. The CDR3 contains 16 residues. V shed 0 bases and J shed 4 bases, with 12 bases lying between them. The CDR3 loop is CASSQDPGSGTGELFF. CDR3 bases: TGCGCCAGCAGCCAAGATCCGGGTTCGGGCACCGGGGAGCTGTTTTTT.

CDR3 residues: CASRGSVGTDTQYF. In DNA form, the CDR3 reads TGTGCCAGCAGAGGGAGCGTTGGGACAGATACGCAGTATTTT. This chain joins TRBV7-9 and TRBJ2-3; D possibly corresponds to TRBD2 (5 bases). With 6 bases removed from V and 3 bases from J, the gap between germline ends came to 13 bases. From germline, CDR1 is SEHNR and CDR2 FQNEAQ (reference sequence). The CDR3 sequence is 14 residues long.

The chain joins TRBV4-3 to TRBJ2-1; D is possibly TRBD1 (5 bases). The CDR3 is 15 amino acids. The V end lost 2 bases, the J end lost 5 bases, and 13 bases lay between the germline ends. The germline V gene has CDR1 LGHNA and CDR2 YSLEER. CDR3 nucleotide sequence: TGCGCCAGCAGCCAAAAGTGGCTAGGGGACAATGAGCAGTTCTTC. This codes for CASSQKWLGDNEQFF.

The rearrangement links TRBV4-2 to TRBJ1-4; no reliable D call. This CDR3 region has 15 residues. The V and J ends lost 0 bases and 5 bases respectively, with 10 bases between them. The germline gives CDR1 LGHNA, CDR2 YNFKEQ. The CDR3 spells CASSQDGRFNEKLFF. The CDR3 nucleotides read TGTGCCAGCAGCCAAGATGGACGGTTCAATGAAAAACTGTTTTTT.

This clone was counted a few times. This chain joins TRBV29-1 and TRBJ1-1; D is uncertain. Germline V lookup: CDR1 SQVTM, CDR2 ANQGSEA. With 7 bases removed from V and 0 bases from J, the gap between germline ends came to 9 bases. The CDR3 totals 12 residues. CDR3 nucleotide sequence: TGCAGCGCCGTGACTGTGAACACTGAAGCTTTCTTT. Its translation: CSAVTVNTEAFF. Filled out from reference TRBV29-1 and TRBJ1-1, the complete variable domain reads SAVISQKPSRDICQRGTSLTIQCQVDSQVTMMFWYRQQPGQSLTLIATANQGSEATYESGFVIDKFPISRPNLTFSTLTVSNMSPEDSSIYLCSAVTVNTEAFFGQGTRLTVV.

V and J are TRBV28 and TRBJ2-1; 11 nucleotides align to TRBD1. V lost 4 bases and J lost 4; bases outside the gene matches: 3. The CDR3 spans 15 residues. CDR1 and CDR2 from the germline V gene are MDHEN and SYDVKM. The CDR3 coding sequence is TGTGCCAGCAGTTCCGGGACAGGGGGTTACAATGAGCAGTTCTTC. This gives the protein CASSSGTGGYNEQFF.

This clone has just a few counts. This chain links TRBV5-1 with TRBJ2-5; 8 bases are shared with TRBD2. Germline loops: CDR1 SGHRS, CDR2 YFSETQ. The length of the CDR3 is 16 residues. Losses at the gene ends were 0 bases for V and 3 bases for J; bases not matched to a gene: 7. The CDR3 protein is CASSLEGSGGEETQYF. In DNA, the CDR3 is TGCGCCAGCAGCTTGGAAGGGTCGGGAGGGGAAGAGACCCAGTACTTC. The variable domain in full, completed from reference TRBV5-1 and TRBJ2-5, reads KAGVTQTPRYLIKTRGQQVTLSCSPISGHRSVSWYQQTPGQGLQFLFEYFSETQRNKGNFPGRFSGRQFSNSRSEMNVSTLELGDSALYLCASSLEGSGGEETQYFGPGTRLLVL.

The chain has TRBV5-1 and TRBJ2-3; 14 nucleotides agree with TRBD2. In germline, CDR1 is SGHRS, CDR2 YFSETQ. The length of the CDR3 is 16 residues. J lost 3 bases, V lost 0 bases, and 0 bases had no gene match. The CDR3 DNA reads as TGCGCCAGCAGCTTGGGACTAGCGGGGGGGACAGATACGCAGTATTTT. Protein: CASSLGLAGGTDTQYF.

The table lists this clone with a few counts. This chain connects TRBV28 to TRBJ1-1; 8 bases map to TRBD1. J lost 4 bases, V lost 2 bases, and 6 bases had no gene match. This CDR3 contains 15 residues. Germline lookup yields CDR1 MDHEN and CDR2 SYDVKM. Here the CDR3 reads CASSLAGTGTTEAFF. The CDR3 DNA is TGTGCCAGCAGTTTAGCGGGGACAGGCACCACTGAAGCTTTCTTT.

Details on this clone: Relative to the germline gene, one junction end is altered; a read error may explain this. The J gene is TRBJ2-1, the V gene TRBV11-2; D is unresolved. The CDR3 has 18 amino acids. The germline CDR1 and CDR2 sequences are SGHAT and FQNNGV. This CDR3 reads CASSLWLYSGRLYTEQFF. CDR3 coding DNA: TGTGCCAGCAGCTTATGGCTTTATTCTGGGCGATTATACACTGAGCAGTTCTTC.

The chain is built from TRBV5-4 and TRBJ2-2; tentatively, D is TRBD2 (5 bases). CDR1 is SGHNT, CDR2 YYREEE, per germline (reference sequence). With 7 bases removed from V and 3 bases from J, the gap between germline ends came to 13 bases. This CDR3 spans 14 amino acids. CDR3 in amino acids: CASRPGADTGELFF. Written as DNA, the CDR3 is TGTGCCAGCCGACCTGGAGCGGACACCGGGGAGCTGTTTTTT.

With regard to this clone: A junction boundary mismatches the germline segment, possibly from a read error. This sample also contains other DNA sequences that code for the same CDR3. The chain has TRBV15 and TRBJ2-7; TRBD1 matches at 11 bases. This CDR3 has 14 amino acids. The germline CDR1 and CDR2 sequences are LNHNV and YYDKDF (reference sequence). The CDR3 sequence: CATSRDRGSYEQYF. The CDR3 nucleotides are TGCGCCACCAGCAGGGACAGGGGGTCCTACGAGCAGTACTTC.

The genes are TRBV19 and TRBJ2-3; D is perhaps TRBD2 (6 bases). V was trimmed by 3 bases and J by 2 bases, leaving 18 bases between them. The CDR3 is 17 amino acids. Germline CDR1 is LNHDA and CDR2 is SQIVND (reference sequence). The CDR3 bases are TGTGCCAGTAGTATTGGCATAATAGCGGAGCTCACAGATACGCAGTATTTT. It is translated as CASSIGIIAELTDTQYF.

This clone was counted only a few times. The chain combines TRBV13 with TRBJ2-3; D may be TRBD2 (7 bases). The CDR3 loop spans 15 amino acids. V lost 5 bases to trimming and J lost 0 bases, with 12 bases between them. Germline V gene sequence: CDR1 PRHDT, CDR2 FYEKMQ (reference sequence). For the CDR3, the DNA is TGTGCCAGCAGCAATCGGGGGGCCAGCACAGATACGCAGTATTTT. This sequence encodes CASSNRGASTDTQYF.

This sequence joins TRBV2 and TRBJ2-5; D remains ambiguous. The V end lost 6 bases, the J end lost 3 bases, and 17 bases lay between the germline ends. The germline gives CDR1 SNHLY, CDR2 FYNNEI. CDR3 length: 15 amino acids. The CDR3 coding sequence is TGTGCCAGCAGGGGTGACTCGCGTAGTAAAGAGACCCAGTACTTC. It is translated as CASRGDSRSKETQYF. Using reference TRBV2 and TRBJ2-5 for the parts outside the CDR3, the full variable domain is EPEVTQTPSHQVTQMGQEVILRCVPISNHLYFYWYRQILGQKVEFLVSFYNNEISEKSEIFDDQFSVERPDGSNFTLKIRSTKLEDSAMYFCASRGDSRSKETQYFGPGTRLLVL.

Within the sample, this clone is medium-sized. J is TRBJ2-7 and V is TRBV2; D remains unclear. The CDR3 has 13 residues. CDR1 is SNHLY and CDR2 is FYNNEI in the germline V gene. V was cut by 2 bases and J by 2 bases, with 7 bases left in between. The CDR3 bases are TGTGCCAGCAGTGAAAGCGCTGCCTACGAGCAGTACGTC. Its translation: CASSESAAYEQYV.

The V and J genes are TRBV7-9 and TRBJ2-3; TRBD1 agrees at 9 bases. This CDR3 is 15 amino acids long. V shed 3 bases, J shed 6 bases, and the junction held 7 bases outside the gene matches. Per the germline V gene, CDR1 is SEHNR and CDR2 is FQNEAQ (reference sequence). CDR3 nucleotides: TGTGCCAGCAGCTTTGGGACAGGGACCGGGGATACGCAGTATTTT. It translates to CASSFGTGTGDTQYF. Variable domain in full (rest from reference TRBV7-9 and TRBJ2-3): DTGVSQNPRHKITKRGQNVTFRCDPISEHNRLYWYRQTLGQGPEFLTYFQNEAQLEKSRLLSDRFSAERPKGSFSTLEIQRTEQGDSAMYLCASSFGTGTGDTQYFGPGTRLTVL.

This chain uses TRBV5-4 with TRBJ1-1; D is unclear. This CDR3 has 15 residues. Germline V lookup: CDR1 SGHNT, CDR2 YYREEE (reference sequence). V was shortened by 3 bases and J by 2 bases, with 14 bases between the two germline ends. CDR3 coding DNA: TGTGCCAGCAGCTCTGACCGATTCTCCAACACTGAAGCTTTCTTT. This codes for CASSSDRFSNTEAFF. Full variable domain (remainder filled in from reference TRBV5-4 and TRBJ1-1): ETGVTQSPTHLIKTRGQQVTLRCSSQSGHNTVSWYQQALGQGPQFIFQYYREEENGRGNFPPRFSGLQFPNYSSELNVNALELDDSALYLCASSSDRFSNTEAFFGQGTRLTVV.

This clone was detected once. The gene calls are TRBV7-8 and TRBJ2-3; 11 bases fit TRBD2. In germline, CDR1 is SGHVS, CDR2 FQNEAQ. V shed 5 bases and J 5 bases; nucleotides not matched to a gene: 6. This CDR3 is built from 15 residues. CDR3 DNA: TGTGCCAGCAGCAAGACTAGCGGGGTGGTAGATACGCAGTATTTT. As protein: CASSKTSGVVDTQYF.

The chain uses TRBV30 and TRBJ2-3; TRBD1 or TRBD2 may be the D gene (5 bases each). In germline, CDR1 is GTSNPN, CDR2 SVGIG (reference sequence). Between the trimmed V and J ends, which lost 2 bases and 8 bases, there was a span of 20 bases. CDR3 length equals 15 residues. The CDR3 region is CAWSSGSQGRGTQYF. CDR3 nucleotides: TGTGCCTGGAGTTCTGGCTCCCAGGGCCGGGGTACGCAGTATTTT. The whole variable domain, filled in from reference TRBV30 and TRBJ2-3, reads SQTIHQWPATLVQPVGSPLSLECTVEGTSNPNLYWYRQAAGRGLQLLFYSVGIGQISSEVPQNLSASRPQDRQFILSSKKLLLSDSGFYLCAWSSGSQGRGTQYFGPGTRLTVL.

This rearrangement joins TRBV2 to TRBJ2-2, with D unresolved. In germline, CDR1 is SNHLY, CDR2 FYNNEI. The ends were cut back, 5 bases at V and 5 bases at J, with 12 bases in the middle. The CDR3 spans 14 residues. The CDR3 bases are TGTGCCAGCAGTTATAACAGAGCTACCGGGGAGCTGTTTTTT. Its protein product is CASSYNRATGELFF.

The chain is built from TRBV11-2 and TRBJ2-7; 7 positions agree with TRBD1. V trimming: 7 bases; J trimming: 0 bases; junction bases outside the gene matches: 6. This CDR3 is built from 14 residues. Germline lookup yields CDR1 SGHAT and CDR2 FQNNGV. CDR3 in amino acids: CASKQDRSSYEQYV. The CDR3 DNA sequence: TGTGCCAGCAAACAGGACAGGAGCTCCTACGAGCAGTACGTC.

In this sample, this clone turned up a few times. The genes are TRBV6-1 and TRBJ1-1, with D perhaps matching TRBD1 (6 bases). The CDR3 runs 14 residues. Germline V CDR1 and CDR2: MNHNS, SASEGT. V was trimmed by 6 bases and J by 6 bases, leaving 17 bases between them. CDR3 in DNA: TGTGCCAGCAGCCTACTTACAGGGAATTCTGAAGCTTTCTTT. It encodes CASSLLTGNSEAFF.

In nucleotides, the CDR3 is TGTGCCAGCAGTGGGGACAGCCAAGAGACCCAGTACTTC. Translation: CASSGDSQETQYF. The chain has TRBV2 and TRBJ2-5; 7 bases line up with TRBD1. With V trimmed by 4 bases and J by 1 base, 0 bases remained unmatched. Germline CDR1 SNHLY, CDR2 FYNNEI. The CDR3 has 13 amino acids.

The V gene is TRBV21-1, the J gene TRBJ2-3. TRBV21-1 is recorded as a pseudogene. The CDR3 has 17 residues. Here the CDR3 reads CASSFHQSGHSTDTQYF. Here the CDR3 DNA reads TGTGCCAGCAGCTTCCACCAAAGCGGACATAGCACAGATACGCAGTATTTT.

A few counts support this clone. CDR3 coding DNA: TGTGCCAGCGGGACGGGCGGCTATGGCTACACCTTC. Translation: CASGTGGYGYTF. This rearrangement joins TRBV6-5 to TRBJ1-2, with D perhaps matching TRBD1 (5 bases). The CDR3 consists of 12 residues. Germline CDR1 and CDR2: MNHEY and SVGAGI. Trimming left V 8 bases short and J 4 bases short, with 11 bases between.